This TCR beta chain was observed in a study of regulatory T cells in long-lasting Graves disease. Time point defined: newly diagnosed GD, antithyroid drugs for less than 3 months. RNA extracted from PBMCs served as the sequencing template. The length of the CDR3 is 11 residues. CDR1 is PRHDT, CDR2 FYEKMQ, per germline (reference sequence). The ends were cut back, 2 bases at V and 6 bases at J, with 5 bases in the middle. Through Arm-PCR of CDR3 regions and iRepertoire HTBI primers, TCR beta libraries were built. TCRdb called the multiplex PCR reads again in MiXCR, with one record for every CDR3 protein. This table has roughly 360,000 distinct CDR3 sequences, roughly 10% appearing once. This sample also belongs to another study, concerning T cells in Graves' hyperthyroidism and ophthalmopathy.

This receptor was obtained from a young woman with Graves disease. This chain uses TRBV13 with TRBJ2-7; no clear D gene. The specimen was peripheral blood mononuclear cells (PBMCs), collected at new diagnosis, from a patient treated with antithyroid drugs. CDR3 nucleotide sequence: TGTGCCAGCAGCTTATTTTTCGAGCAGTACTTC. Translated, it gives CASSLFFEQYF.